Following are 17 T cell receptor beta chains from one sample sequenced in a study of read filtering for tumor transcriptome and immune sequencing. This library used 300 to 500 ng RNA and molecular barcoded adaptors spanning alpha/delta and beta/gamma chains. TCRdb passed the reads through MiXCR, listing each CDR3 protein once. The table lists 46,000 or so distinct CDR3 sequences, approximately 19% of them singletons. Material: a population of CD138-negative cells sorted from bone marrow. Receptor source: a donor aged 40 or older with multiple myeloma.

V is TRBV27 and J is TRBJ1-1, with D possibly matching TRBD1 (5 bases). CDR1 is MNHEY, CDR2 SMNVEV, per germline (reference sequence). Trimming shortened V by 4 bases and J by 4 bases, and 13 bases separated the two germline ends. CDR3 size: 14 residues. The CDR3 nucleotides read TGTGCCAGCAGTTCATGGGTGCAGGGCACTGAAGCTTTCTTT. As protein: CASSSWVQGTEAFF.

With regard to this clonotype: Mismatch with germline at one junction end may stem from a read error. This chain joins TRBV18 and TRBJ2-1; tentatively, D is TRBD2 (6 bases). CDR3 length equals 15 residues. CDR1 is KGHSH and CDR2 is LQKENI in the germline V gene. The CDR3: CASSPLSGSYDDQFF. The CDR3 DNA is TGTGCCAGCTCGCCCCTTAGCGGATCCTACGATGATCAGTTCTTC.

This clonotype was picked up many times. The chain links TRBV2 to TRBJ2-7; TRBD1 might be the D (6 bases). This CDR3 contains 13 residues. Trimming removed 8 bases from V and 9 bases from J, with 20 bases in between. The germline gives CDR1 SNHLY, CDR2 FYNNEI. The CDR3 DNA follows: TGTGCCAGCGCGGCAGGCGAGCGAGGGGGGCAGTACTTC. Its translation is CASAAGERGGQYF.

This clonotype was observed at least ten times. V gene TRBV6-2 or TRBV6-3 combines with J gene TRBJ2-1; D may match TRBD1 or TRBD2 (5 bases each). V gave up 2 bases and J gave up 9 bases, with 11 bases separating them. Germline-derived CDR1 and CDR2 are MNHEY and SVGEGT. The CDR3 length is 13 residues. In nucleotides, the CDR3 is TGTGCCAGCAGTTACCACGGGGCGGGTGAGCAGTTCTTC. This sequence encodes CASSYHGAGEQFF.

The V gene is TRBV27, the J gene TRBJ2-5, with unresolved D. This CDR3 has 14 amino acids. Germline CDR1 and CDR2: MNHEY and SMNVEV (reference sequence). The V and J ends lost 6 bases and 7 bases respectively, with 18 bases between them. CDR3 sequence reads: CASRTPGPSGTQYF. The CDR3 DNA reads TGTGCCAGCAGGACACCCGGGCCCTCGGGGACCCAGTACTTC.

This clonotype has a count of ten or more. The V and J genes are TRBV29-1 and TRBJ2-5; TRBD2 matches at 7 bases. V trimming: 0 bases; J trimming: 2 bases; junction bases outside the gene matches: 9. Germline V gene data show CDR1 as SQVTM and CDR2 as ANQGSEA. The CDR3 totals 16 residues. Here the CDR3 reads CSVEDPAGASQETQYF. The CDR3 nucleotides read TGCAGCGTTGAAGATCCGGCGGGAGCGTCTCAAGAGACCCAGTACTTC.

This clonotype was picked up many times. The V and J genes are TRBV18 and TRBJ2-2; D gene unclear. The CDR3 runs 17 residues. Deletions cut 3 bases from V and 0 bases from J, with 14 bases between. Germline-derived CDR1 and CDR2 are KGHSH and LQKENI. The CDR3: CASSPSAGPANTGELFF. The DNA of the CDR3 is TGTGCCAGCTCACCGTCCGCAGGACCCGCGAACACCGGGGAGCTGTTTTTT.

The CDR3 DNA sequence: TGCGCCAGCAGCTTGGCCGACAGGGTTGTCTACCTTTACAATGAGCAGTTCTTC. This translates into CASSLADRVVYLYNEQFF. This chain connects TRBV5-1 to TRBJ2-1, with 7 bases identical to TRBD1. V lost 0 bases to trimming and J lost 4 bases; unmatched junction nucleotides: 13. This CDR3 has 18 residues. Germline lookup yields CDR1 SGHRS and CDR2 YFSETQ.

This clonotype was observed many times. The J gene is TRBJ1-5, the V gene TRBV20-1; the D gene is possibly TRBD1 (6 bases). The V and J ends lost 4 bases and 3 bases respectively, with 16 bases between them. Per the germline V gene, CDR1 is DFQATT and CDR2 is SNEGSKA (reference sequence). The CDR3 sequence is 15 residues long. The DNA for the CDR3 is TGCAGTGCTATTGGAGGACAGACCCCCAATCAGCCCCAGCATTTT. Translated: CSAIGGQTPNQPQHF.

V usage is TRBV7-2 and J usage is TRBJ1-3, with D unresolved. The CDR3 contains 14 residues. V was clipped by 0 bases and J by 7 bases, with 10 bases between them. Germline V lookup: CDR1 SGHTA, CDR2 FQGNSA. CDR3 region: CASSLANVRNTIYF. In DNA, the CDR3 is TGTGCCAGCAGCTTAGCGAACGTAAGGAACACCATATATTTT.

This clonotype was seen repeatedly, ten times or more. The V and J genes are TRBV7-2 and TRBJ2-3; D uncertain. CDR3 length equals 12 residues. V shed 6 bases and J shed 5 bases, with 9 bases lying between them. CDR1 is SGHTA and CDR2 is FQGNSA in the germline V gene. The CDR3 here is CASRRLGDTQYF. CDR3 sequence (DNA): TGTGCCAGCAGGCGATTAGGAGATACGCAGTATTTT.

About this clonotype: A read error is likely here: a far larger clone is one base away. This chain joins TRBV20-1 and TRBJ2-7; D not resolved. The DNA matches TRBJ2-1 better at its end, which makes the J call doubtful. From germline, CDR1 is DFQATT and CDR2 SNEGSKA (reference sequence). The CDR3 runs to 11 residues. Here the CDR3 DNA reads TGCAGGGCTAGAATTTACAATGAGCAGTTCTTC. This translates into CRARIYNEQFF.

This clonotype has at least ten counts. The gene calls are TRBV3-1 and TRBJ1-1; D gene ambiguous. In germline, CDR1 is LGHDT, CDR2 YNNKEL (reference sequence). The CDR3 loop spans 15 amino acids. V lost 0 bases and J lost 0, with 8 bases in between. CDR3 loop: CASSQEQIMNTEAFF. The CDR3 DNA reads as TGTGCCAGCAGCCAAGAACAAATCATGAACACTGAAGCTTTCTTT.

At least ten counts were recorded for this clonotype. The chain combines TRBV12-3 or TRBV12-4 with TRBJ2-2; D gene unclear. This CDR3 is 12 amino acids long. The V gene lost 5 bases and the J gene lost 7 bases, with 8 bases spanning the gap. CDR3 loop: CASSHWGGELFF. The DNA for the CDR3 is TGTGCCAGCAGTCACTGGGGCGGGGAGCTGTTTTTT.

The chain uses TRBV15 and TRBJ1-4; no reliable D call. Per the germline V gene, CDR1 is LNHNV and CDR2 is YYDKDF (reference sequence). This CDR3 is built from 16 residues. Trimming shortened V by 1 base and J by 3 bases, and 12 bases separated the two germline ends. CDR3 loop: CATSRAPVSANEKLFF. Written as DNA, the CDR3 is TGTGCCACCAGCAGAGCCCCGGTGTCGGCTAATGAAAAACTGTTTTTT. Drawing the rest from reference TRBV15 and TRBJ1-4, the complete variable domain is DAMVIQNPRYQVTQFGKPVTLSCSQTLNHNVMYWYQQKSSQAPKLLFHYYDKDFNNEADTPDNFQSRRPNTSFCFLDIRSPGLGDTAMYLCATSRAPVSANEKLFFGSGTQLSVL.

In this sample, this clonotype turned up many times. The rearrangement links TRBV2 to TRBJ2-3; D unclear. The CDR3 is 10 amino acids. Germline V gene sequence: CDR1 SNHLY, CDR2 FYNNEI. Trimming left V 8 bases short and J 6 bases short, with 6 bases between. The CDR3 region is CASYEDTQYF. The DNA for the CDR3 is TGTGCCAGCTACGAGGATACGCAGTATTTT.

Many counts were recorded for this clonotype. V is TRBV7-2 and J is TRBJ2-3; weak D call: TRBD2 (5 bases). The CDR3 runs 15 residues. V lost 4 bases to trimming and J lost 6 bases, with 17 bases between them. CDR1 is SGHTA, CDR2 FQGNSA, per germline. The CDR3 DNA reads as TGTGCCAGCAGCTCCGGTAGAGGGAGCATGGATACGCAGTATTTT. Its protein is CASSSGRGSMDTQYF.